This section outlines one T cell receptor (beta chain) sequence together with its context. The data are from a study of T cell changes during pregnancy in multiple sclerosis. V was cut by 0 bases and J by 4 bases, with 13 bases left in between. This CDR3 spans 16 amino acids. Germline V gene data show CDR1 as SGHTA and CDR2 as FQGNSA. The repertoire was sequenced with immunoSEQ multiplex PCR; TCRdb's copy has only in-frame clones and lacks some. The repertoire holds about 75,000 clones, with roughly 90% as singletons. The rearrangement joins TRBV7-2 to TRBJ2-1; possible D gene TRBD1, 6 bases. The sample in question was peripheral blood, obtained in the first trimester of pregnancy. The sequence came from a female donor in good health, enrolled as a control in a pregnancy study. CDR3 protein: CASSLASGTYYNEQFF. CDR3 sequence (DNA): TGTGCCAGCAGCTTAGCCTCCGGGACATATTACAATGAGCAGTTCTTC.